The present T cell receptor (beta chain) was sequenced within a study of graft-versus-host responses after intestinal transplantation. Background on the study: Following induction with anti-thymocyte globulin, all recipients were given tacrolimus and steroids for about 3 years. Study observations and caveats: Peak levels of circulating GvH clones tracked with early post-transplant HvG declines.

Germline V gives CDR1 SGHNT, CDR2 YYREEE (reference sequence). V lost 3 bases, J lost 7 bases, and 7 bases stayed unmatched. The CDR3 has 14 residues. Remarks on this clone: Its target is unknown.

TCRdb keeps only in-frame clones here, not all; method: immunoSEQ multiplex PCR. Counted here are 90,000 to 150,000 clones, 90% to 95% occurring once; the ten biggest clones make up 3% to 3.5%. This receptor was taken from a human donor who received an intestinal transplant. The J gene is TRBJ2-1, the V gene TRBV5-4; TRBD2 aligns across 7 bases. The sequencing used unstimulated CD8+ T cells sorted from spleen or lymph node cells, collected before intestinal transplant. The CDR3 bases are TGTGCCAGCAGCTGGGGGGAGGGCACTAATGAGCAGTTCTTC. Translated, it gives CASSWGEGTNEQFF. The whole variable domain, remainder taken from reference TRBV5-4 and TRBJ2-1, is ETGVTQSPTHLIKTRGQQVTLRCSSQSGHNTVSWYQQALGQGPQFIFQYYREEENGRGNFPPRFSGLQFPNYSSELNVNALELDDSALYLCASSWGEGTNEQFFGPGTRLTVL.